This TCR beta chain was sequenced in a study of T cell responses to AZD1222 COVID-19 vaccine. This clone came up a few times. Its antigen is not known. General study points: Spike-specific TCR breadth and depth grew following two AZD1222 doses. Vaccine-related CD4 TCRs covered spike, predominating at 160-218 and 743-854.

The repertoire was sequenced with immunoSEQ multiplex PCR; TCRdb's copy has only in-frame clones and lacks some. The table records about 130,000 clones, 70% to 90% of them present only once. The V gene's germline CDR1 is KGHSH and CDR2 LQKENI. Trimming took 3 bases from V and 5 from J, leaving 8 bases between them. The CDR3 is made up of 12 amino acids. This chain joins TRBV18 and TRBJ2-7, with D perhaps matching TRBD1 or TRBD2 (5 bases each). The sequence was collected from an adult in good health. The sequencing here drew on peripheral blood, taken on day 0 of AZD1222 vaccination. The CDR3 DNA reads as TGTGCCAGCTCACCGGGGGAAGACGAGCAGTACTTC. This codes for CASSPGEDEQYF.